The 27 T cell receptor beta chains below were found in one sample sequenced in a study of human T cells and chemical hapten exposure (dated by TCRdb to the early 2020s). Taken with the paper, the label for time point translates to: patch test 1, 2 weeks after DPC sensitization. The sample's treatment or condition label, in plain terms: therapeutic diphenylcyclopropenone sensitization with weekly scalp DPC. Total RNA was isolated from unfractionated whole blood collected in Tempus Blood RNA tubes. The method was RACE. This sample was sequenced with a NextSeq 500. TCRdb took the public reads, trimmed them with fastp at Q25, ran MiXCR for clone calling and kept in-frame beta chains. Each CDR3 protein gets just one entry, which takes the most common genes and DNA from the rows behind it. Within this sample are around 57,000 distinct CDR3 sequences, with 11% of them counted one time only. Approximately 1.8% of the sample is held by the ten biggest clonotypes.

The specimen was whole blood, collected in connection with sensitization to the hapten diphenylcyclopropenone (DPC). These receptors all stem from a woman in her forties with alopecia areata. Some clones in this sample may be carry-over from other donors' samples.

This clonotype came up many times. The chain has TRBV18 and TRBJ1-4; maybe TRBD1 (5 bases). The CDR3 is 15 amino acids. Germline loops: CDR1 KGHSH, CDR2 LQKENI. V dropped 3 bases and J dropped 5 bases, with 13 bases sitting between them. The chain's CDR3 is CASSPPGLGNEKLFF. CDR3 nucleotides: TGTGCCAGCTCACCTCCGGGACTCGGAAATGAAAAACTGTTTTTT.

The J gene is TRBJ1-1, the V gene TRBV6-5, with 9 bases lining up with TRBD1. V was clipped by 5 bases and J by 6 bases; unmatched bases: 4. Germline V gene lookup returns CDR1 MNHEY and CDR2 SVGAGI. The CDR3 is made up of 13 amino acids. CDR3 protein: CASSQGQGAEAFF. The CDR3 DNA reads TGTGCCAGCAGTCAGGGACAGGGCGCTGAAGCTTTCTTT.

V and J are TRBV5-5 and TRBJ2-2, with D unresolved. Per the germline V gene, CDR1 is SGHKS and CDR2 is YYEKEE (reference sequence). The CDR3 sequence is 15 residues long. With 2 bases removed from V and 4 bases from J, the gap between germline ends came to 12 bases. The CDR3 region has the DNA TGTGCCAGCAGCTTCCGCATACTGGGCACCGGGGAGCTGTTTTTT. As protein: CASSFRILGTGELFF.

This clonotype was detected many times. V usage is TRBV2 and J usage is TRBJ2-1; D unclear. This CDR3 has 13 residues. CDR1 and CDR2 (germline): SNHLY, FYNNEI. With 10 bases removed from V and 3 bases from J, the gap between germline ends came to 13 bases. The CDR3 protein is CATSPSRYNEQFF. Here the CDR3 DNA reads TGTGCCACCTCCCCTTCTCGCTACAATGAGCAGTTCTTC.

This clonotype has at least ten counts. J is TRBJ1-5 and V is TRBV2; TRBD1 might be the D (5 bases). Germline V CDR1 and CDR2: SNHLY, FYNNEI. V shed 6 bases and J shed 2 bases, with 8 bases lying between them. The CDR3 spans 13 residues. The CDR3 DNA reads TGTGCCAGCAGGCCCAGGGGCAATCAGCCCCAGCATTTT. Encoded protein: CASRPRGNQPQHF.

The sample holds a few counts of this clonotype. The V call is TRBV7-9, the J call TRBJ2-1, with D possibly TRBD2 on 5 matching bases. V was trimmed by 2 bases and J by 0 bases, leaving 14 bases between them. The CDR3 is 17 residues long. Per germline, CDR1 SEHNR and CDR2 FQNEAQ (reference sequence). The CDR3 protein is CASSLRRNTSSYNEQFF. The CDR3 DNA is TGTGCCAGCAGCTTACGAAGAAACACTAGCTCCTACAATGAGCAGTTCTTC.

This clonotype was detected many times. The rearrangement links TRBV2 to TRBJ1-5; TRBD1 aligns across 10 bases. Trimming cost V 7 bases and J 4 bases; bases outside gene matches: 4. This CDR3 comprises 14 residues. Per the germline V gene, CDR1 is SNHLY and CDR2 is FYNNEI. CDR3 in DNA: TGTGCCAGCACCGGACAGGGGGTGAATCAGCCCCAGCATTTT. This gives the protein CASTGQGVNQPQHF. Full variable domain (rest looked up from reference TRBV2 and TRBJ1-5): EPEVTQTPSHQVTQMGQEVILRCVPISNHLYFYWYRQILGQKVEFLVSFYNNEISEKSEIFDDQFSVERPDGSNFTLKIRSTKLEDSAMYFCASTGQGVNQPQHFGDGTRLSIL.

This clonotype was counted ten times or more. The chain employs TRBV7-8 and TRBJ2-2; the D is unclear. V gave up 1 base and J gave up 0 bases, with 6 bases separating them. The CDR3 is made up of 15 amino acids. Germline assignment: CDR1 SGHVS and CDR2 FQNEAQ. DNA of the CDR3: TGTGCCAGCAGCTTAGGTACGGCGAACACCGGGGAGCTGTTTTTT. It is translated as CASSLGTANTGELFF.

This clonotype appeared many times. CDR3 sequence: CASSPQGQGIDEQYF. The CDR3 DNA follows: TGTGCCAGCTCACCACAGGGACAGGGGATCGACGAGCAGTACTTC. V and J are TRBV18 and TRBJ2-7, with 10 positions matching TRBD1. In germline, CDR1 is KGHSH, CDR2 LQKENI. The CDR3 totals 15 residues. Trimming took 1 base from V and 5 from J; bases not matched to a gene: 5.

The V and J genes are TRBV6-5 and TRBJ2-6; D possibly corresponds to TRBD2 (5 bases). The CDR3 sequence is 14 residues long. V lost 8 bases to trimming and J lost 2 bases, with 10 bases between them. Germline V gene sequence: CDR1 MNHEY, CDR2 SVGAGI. Here the CDR3 DNA reads TGTGCCAGCCAGCCCGGGGCTGGGGCCAACGTCCTGACTTTC. It codes for CASQPGAGANVLTF.

This chain connects TRBV6-5 to TRBJ2-7, with D perhaps being TRBD1 or TRBD2 (6 bases each). With 5 bases removed from V and 9 bases from J, the gap between germline ends came to 17 bases. The CDR3 length is 13 residues. Per the germline V gene, CDR1 is MNHEY and CDR2 is SVGAGI. CDR3 bases: TGTGCCAGCAGTACCGGGGGCCCCGTGCGGCAGTACTTC. It translates to CASSTGGPVRQYF.

The V call is TRBV2, the J call TRBJ2-7; the match to TRBD1 covers 8 bases. Per germline, CDR1 SNHLY and CDR2 FYNNEI. This CDR3 region has 13 residues. The V gene end was trimmed by 10 bases and the J gene end by 2 bases; junction bases not matched to a gene: 7. CDR3 DNA sequence: TGTGCCACCTCGACAGGGGAAGCCTACGAGCAGTACTTC. It is translated as CATSTGEAYEQYF.

The sample holds a few counts of this clonotype. The rearrangement joins TRBV27 to TRBJ2-3; 7 nucleotides line up with TRBD2. The length of the CDR3 is 16 residues. Trimming took 8 bases from V and 3 from J; bases not matched to a gene: 14. Per the germline V gene, CDR1 is MNHEY and CDR2 is SMNVEV (reference sequence). The CDR3 DNA sequence: TGTGCCAGCGGGCCGCCAGCGGGAAGAACAACAGATACGCAGTATTTT. Translated, it gives CASGPPAGRTTDTQYF.

The chain joins TRBV23-1 to TRBJ2-7; D remains unclear. TRBV23-1 carries the ORF label, with uncertain function. The V end lost 4 bases, the J end lost 5 bases, and 18 bases lay between the germline ends. The CDR3 loop spans 15 amino acids. CDR3 loop: CASSLVWASPNEQYF. CDR3 in DNA: TGCGCCAGCAGTCTAGTTTGGGCATCTCCGAACGAGCAGTACTTC.

This clonotype is judged medium-sized. The V and J genes are TRBV9 and TRBJ1-1; 7 bases align to TRBD1. Germline CDR1 is SGDLS and CDR2 is YYNGEE. J was trimmed by 3 bases and V by 3 bases; bases with no gene match: 8. The CDR3 loop spans 15 amino acids. The CDR3 region has the DNA TGTGCCAGCAGCGCAGGGGGTAGTGCGGACACTGAAGCTTTCTTT. It is translated as CASSAGGSADTEAFF.

V and J are TRBV20-1 and TRBJ2-1; TRBD2 agrees at 11 bases. Germline lookup yields CDR1 DFQATT and CDR2 SNEGSKA (reference sequence). This CDR3 has 13 amino acids. V lost 5 bases, J lost 6 bases, and 3 bases stayed unmatched. The CDR3: CSAATSGVNEQFF. CDR3 in DNA: TGCAGTGCTGCGACTAGCGGGGTCAATGAGCAGTTCTTC.

The V and J genes are TRBV14 and TRBJ2-7; either TRBD1 or TRBD2 may supply D (5 bases each). Germline CDR1 is SGHDN and CDR2 is FVKESK. The CDR3 spans 15 residues. The V gene lost 4 bases and the J gene lost 7 bases, with 20 bases spanning the gap. CDR3 bases: TGTGCCAGCAGCCTCGGTCGGGGACCTTTAGGAGAGCAGTACTTC. Protein sequence: CASSLGRGPLGEQYF.

As concerns this clonotype: A much larger clone differs from this one at a single base, so this may be a read error. The chain joins TRBV12-3 or TRBV12-4 to TRBJ2-7; D is unresolved. V dropped 5 bases and J dropped 3 bases, with 5 bases sitting between them. The CDR3 runs 11 residues. The CDR3: CASSLNYEQYF. CDR3 nucleotide sequence: TGTGCCAGCAGTCTTAACTACGAGCAGTACTTC.

This clonotype appeared many times. The chain employs TRBV3-1 and TRBJ2-1; 8 bases are a match to TRBD2. The CDR3 length is 14 residues. Per the germline V gene, CDR1 is LGHDT and CDR2 is YNNKEL (reference sequence). Trimming removed 6 bases from V and 15 bases from J; junction bases left unmatched: 16. The CDR3 reads CASSSTRTSPRGFF. DNA for the CDR3: TGTGCCAGCAGTTCCACCCGGACTAGCCCCCGTGGGTTCTTC.

This chain uses TRBV6-1 with TRBJ2-1, with TRBD2 matching 12 bases. CDR1 is MNHNS, CDR2 SASEGT, per germline. The trim removed 7 bases at V and 7 bases at J, leaving 14 bases unmatched. CDR3 size: 17 residues. The chain's CDR3 is CASIKNPLAGGGNEQFF. The CDR3 DNA is TGTGCCAGCATCAAAAACCCACTAGCGGGGGGCGGGAATGAGCAGTTCTTC.

In its sample, this clonotype was seen many times. The chain links TRBV3-1 to TRBJ1-5; tentative D call: TRBD1 (5 bases). Germline CDR1 is LGHDT and CDR2 is YNNKEL (reference sequence). This CDR3 region has 14 residues. The V gene lost 4 bases and the J gene lost 6 bases, with 13 bases spanning the gap. This chain's CDR3 is CASSPAGRGQPQHF. In nucleotides, the CDR3 is TGTGCCAGCAGCCCGGCAGGGAGGGGTCAGCCCCAGCATTTT.

This clonotype has a count of ten or more. The chain has TRBV5-1 and TRBJ1-1; D uncertain. With 8 bases removed from V and 4 bases from J, the gap between germline ends came to 18 bases. Germline CDR1 is SGHRS and CDR2 is YFSETQ. The CDR3 covers 14 residues. This CDR3 reads CASKREGPTTEAFF. In nucleotides, the CDR3 is TGCGCCAGTAAGAGGGAAGGGCCGACCACTGAAGCTTTCTTT.

This clonotype has more than one count but fewer than ten. V usage is TRBV7-2 and J usage is TRBJ1-1; a possible D gene is TRBD1 (6 bases). The CDR3 has 17 amino acids. CDR1 and CDR2 (germline): SGHTA, FQGNSA. The ends were cut back, 1 base at V and 6 bases at J, with 21 bases in the middle. The CDR3 is CASSLDPQGRGRSEAFF. CDR3 bases: TGTGCCAGCAGCTTAGATCCACAGGGCAGGGGCCGTTCTGAAGCTTTCTTT. The whole variable domain, filled in from reference TRBV7-2 and TRBJ1-1, reads GAGVSQSPSNKVTEKGKDVELRCDPISGHTALYWYRQSLGQGLEFLIYFQGNSAPDKSGLPSDRFSAERTGGSVSTLTIQRTQQEDSAVYLCASSLDPQGRGRSEAFFGQGTRLTVV.

The J gene is TRBJ2-7, the V gene TRBV6-2 or TRBV6-3; D is perhaps TRBD2 (5 bases). The CDR3 covers 11 residues. Trimming removed 5 bases at V and 5 bases at J, with 7 bases between. Germline loops: CDR1 MNHEY, CDR2 SVGEGT. CDR3 protein: CASSRRHEQYF. In DNA, the CDR3 is TGTGCCAGCAGTCGGAGGCACGAGCAGTACTTC.

The CDR3 region has the DNA TGTGCCAGCAGTCCCGACAGATATGGCTACACCTTC. Translation: CASSPDRYGYTF. This chain connects TRBV28 to TRBJ1-2, with D tentatively TRBD1 (5 bases). The CDR3 totals 12 residues. Trimming removed 5 bases from V and 5 bases from J, with 9 bases in between. From germline, CDR1 is MDHEN and CDR2 SYDVKM.

This clonotype was seen only a few times. The genes are TRBV20-1 and TRBJ2-3; TRBD2 agrees at 9 bases. The CDR3 runs 14 residues. V shed 3 bases, J shed 3 bases, and the junction held 4 bases outside the gene matches. The germline gives CDR1 DFQATT, CDR2 SNEGSKA (reference sequence). The CDR3 protein is CSASAAGGTDTQYF. DNA of the CDR3: TGCAGTGCTAGTGCTGCGGGAGGGACAGATACGCAGTATTTT.

The table lists this clonotype with a few counts. The chain combines TRBV10-3 with TRBJ1-3; D perhaps matches TRBD1 (6 bases). CDR1 is ENHRY and CDR2 is SYGVKD in the germline V gene. The germline V and J ends were trimmed by 2 bases and 1 base, with 12 bases remaining between them. The CDR3 is 16 amino acids. The CDR3 coding sequence is TGTGCCATCAGTGAGCCCTACACAGGGTCTGGAAACACCATATATTTT. Its translation is CAISEPYTGSGNTIYF.